This T cell receptor (beta chain) was captured by sequencing in a study of Ad26.COV2.S vaccination and SARS-CoV-2 variants. Study-level background: Trial arm assignment for the donor was COV1001 Ad26.COV2.S. Study conclusions and caveats: Total T cell responses, in the TCR breadth and depth analyses, may have been underestimated.

Germline CDR1 reads SQVTM; CDR2 reads ANQGSEA. This CDR3 region has 13 residues. V lost 4 bases and J lost 3, with 12 bases in between. In regard to this clone: Its antigen remains unknown.

Using immunoSEQ multiplex PCR, the repertoire was profiled, and TCRdb retains in-frame clones only, with some absent. The sample consists of some 500,000 clones, 89% of them appearing once. Treatment in this sample: roughly 20 received Ad26.COV2.S at low or high dose, single or two shots; 5 received placebo; per-sample allocation not given. Sampling took place 63 days after the first vaccine or placebo injection. This chain uses TRBV29-1 with TRBJ1-1; D uncertain. The specimen was peripheral blood, collected in a trial of Ad26.COV2.S vaccine versus placebo. The receptor comes from a person between 18 and 60 years old who received the Ad26.COV2.S COVID-19 vaccine or a placebo. Here the CDR3 reads CSVGRRDDTEAFF. CDR3 nucleotides: TGCAGCGTTGGGCGACGGGATGACACTGAAGCTTTCTTT.